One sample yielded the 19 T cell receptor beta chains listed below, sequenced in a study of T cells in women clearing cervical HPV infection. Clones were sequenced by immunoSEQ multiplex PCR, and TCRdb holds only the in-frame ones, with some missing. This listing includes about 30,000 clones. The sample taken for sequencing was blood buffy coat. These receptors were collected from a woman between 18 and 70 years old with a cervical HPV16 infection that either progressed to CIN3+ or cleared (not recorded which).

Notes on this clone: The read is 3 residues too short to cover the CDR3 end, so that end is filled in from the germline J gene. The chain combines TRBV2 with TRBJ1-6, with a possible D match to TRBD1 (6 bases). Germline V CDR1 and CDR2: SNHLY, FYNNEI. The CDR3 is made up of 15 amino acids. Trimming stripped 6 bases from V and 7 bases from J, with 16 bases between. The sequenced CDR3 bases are TGTGCCAGCAGGGTTGGGGTCCAGGGGAATTCACCC. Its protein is CASRVGVQGNSP. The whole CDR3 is CASRVGVQGNSPLHF.

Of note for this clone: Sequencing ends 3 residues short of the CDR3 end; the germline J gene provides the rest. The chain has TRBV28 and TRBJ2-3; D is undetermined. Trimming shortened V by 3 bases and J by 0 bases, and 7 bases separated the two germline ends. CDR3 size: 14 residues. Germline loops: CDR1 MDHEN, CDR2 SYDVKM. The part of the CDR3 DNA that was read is TGTGCCAGCAGTTTGACGGGTAGCACAGATACG. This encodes CASSLTGSTDT. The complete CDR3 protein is CASSLTGSTDTQYF.

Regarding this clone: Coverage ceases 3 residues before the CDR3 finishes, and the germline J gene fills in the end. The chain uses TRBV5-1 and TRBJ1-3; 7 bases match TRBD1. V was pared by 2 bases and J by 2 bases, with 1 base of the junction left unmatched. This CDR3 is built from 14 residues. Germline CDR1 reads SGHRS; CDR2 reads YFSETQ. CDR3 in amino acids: CASSLDRAGNTIYF. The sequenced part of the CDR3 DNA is TGCGCCAGCAGCTTAGACAGGGCTGGAAACACC.

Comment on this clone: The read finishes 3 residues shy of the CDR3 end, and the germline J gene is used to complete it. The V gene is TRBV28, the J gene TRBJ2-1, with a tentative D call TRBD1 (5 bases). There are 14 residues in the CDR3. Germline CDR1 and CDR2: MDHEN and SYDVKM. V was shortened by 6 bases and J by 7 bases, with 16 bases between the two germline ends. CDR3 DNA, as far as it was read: TGTGCCAGCAGCCCTACCAGGGCCCCAAATGAG. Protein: CASSPTRAPNE. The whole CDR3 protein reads CASSPTRAPNEQFF.

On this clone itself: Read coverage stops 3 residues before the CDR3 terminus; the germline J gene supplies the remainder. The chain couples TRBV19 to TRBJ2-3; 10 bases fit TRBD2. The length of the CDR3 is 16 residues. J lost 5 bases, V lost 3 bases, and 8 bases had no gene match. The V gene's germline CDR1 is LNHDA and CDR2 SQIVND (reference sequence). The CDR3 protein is CASSMTSGGAGDTQYF. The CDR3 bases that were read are TGTGCCAGTAGTATGACCAGCGGGGGGGCAGGAGATACG.

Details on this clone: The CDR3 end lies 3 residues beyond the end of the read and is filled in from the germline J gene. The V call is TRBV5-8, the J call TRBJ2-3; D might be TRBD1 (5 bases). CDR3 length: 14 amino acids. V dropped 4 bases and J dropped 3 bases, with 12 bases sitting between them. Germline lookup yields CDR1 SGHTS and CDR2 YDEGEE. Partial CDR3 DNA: TGTGCCAGCAGCCTAAGACGACAGACAGATACG. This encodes CASSLRRQTDT. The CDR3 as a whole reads CASSLRRQTDTQYF.

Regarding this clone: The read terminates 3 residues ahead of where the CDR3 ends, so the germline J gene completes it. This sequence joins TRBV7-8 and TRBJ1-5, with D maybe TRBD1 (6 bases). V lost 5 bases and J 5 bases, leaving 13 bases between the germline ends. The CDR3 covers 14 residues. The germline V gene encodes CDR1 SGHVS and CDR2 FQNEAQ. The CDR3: CASSQGGGDQPQHF. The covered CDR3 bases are TGTGCCAGCAGCCAAGGGGGAGGGGATCAGCCC. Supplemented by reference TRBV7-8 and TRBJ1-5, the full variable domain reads GAGVSQSPRYKVAKRGQDVALRCDPISGHVSLFWYQQALGQGPEFLTYFQNEAQLDKSGLPSDRFFAERPEGSVSTLKIQRTQQEDSAVYLCASSQGGGDQPQHFGDGTRLSIL.

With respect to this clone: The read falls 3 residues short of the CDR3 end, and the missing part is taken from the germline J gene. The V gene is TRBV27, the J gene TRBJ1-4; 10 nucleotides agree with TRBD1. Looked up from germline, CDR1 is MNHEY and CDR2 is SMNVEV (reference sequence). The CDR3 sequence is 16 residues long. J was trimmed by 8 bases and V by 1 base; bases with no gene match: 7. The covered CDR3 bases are TGTGCCAGCAGTTTATTTGGGACAGGGGCGGGGGAAAAA. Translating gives CASSLFGTGAGEK. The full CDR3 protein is CASSLFGTGAGEKLFF.

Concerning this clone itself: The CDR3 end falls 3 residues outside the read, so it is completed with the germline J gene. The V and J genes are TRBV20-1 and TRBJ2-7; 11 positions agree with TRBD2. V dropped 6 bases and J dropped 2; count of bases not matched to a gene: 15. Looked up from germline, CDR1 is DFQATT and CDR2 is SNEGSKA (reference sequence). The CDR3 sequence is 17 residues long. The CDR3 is CSADSGGALKFTYEQYF. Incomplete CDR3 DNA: TGCAGTGCCGATAGCGGGGGGGCCCTAAAGTTCACCTACGAG.

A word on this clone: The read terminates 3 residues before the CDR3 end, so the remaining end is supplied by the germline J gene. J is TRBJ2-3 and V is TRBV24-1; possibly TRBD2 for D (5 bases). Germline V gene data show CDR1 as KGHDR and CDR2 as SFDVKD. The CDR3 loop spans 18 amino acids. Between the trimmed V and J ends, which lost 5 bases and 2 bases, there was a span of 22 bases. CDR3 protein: CATSGRGLLNSNTDTQYF. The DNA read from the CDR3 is TGTGCCACCAGTGGCCGCGGGCTCCTTAATTCCAACACAGATACG.

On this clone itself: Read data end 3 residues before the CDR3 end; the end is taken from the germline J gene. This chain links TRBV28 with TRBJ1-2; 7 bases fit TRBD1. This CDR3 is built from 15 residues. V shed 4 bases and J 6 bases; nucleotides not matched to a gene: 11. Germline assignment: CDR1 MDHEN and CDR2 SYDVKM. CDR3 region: CASSSLKTGWHGYTF. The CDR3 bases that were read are TGTGCCAGCAGTTCTCTGAAGACAGGGTGGCATGGC.

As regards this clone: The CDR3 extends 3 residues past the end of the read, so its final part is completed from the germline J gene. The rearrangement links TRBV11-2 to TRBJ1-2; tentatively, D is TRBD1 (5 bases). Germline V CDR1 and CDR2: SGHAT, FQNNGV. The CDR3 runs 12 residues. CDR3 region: CASSPDKSGYTF. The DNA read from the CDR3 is TGTGCCAGCAGCCCGGACAAGTCGGGC.

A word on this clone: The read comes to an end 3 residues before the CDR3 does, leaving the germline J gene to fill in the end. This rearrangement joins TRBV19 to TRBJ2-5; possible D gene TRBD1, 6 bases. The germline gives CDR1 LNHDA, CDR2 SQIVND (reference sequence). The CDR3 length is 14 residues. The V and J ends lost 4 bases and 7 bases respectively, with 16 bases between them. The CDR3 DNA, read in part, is TGTGCCAGTAGTACCCGGGACATACGAGGGACC. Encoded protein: CASSTRDIRGT. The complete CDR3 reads CASSTRDIRGTQYF.

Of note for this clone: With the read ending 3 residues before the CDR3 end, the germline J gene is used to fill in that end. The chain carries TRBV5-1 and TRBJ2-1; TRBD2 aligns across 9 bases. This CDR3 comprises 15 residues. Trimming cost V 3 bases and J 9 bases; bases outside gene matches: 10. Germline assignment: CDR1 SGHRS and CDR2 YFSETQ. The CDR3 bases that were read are TGCGCCAGCAGCTCAGGGGCGGGGGGGCCGGCTGAG. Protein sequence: CASSSGAGGPAE. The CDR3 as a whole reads CASSSGAGGPAEQFF.

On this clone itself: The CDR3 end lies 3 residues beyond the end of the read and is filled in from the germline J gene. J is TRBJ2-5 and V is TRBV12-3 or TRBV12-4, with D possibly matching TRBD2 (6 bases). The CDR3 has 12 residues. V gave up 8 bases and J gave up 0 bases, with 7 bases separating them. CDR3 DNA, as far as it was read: TGTGCCAGCGGGGGGTACCAAGAGACC. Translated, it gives CASGGYQET. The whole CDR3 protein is CASGGYQETQYF.

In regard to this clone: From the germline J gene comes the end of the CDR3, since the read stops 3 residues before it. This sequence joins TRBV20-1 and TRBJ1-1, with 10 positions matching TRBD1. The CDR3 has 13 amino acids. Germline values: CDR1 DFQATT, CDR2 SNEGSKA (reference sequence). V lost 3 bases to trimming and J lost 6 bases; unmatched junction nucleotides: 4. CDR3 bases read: TGCAGTGCTAGGACAGGGGGCCGGGCTGAA. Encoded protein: CSARTGGRAE. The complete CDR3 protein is CSARTGGRAEAFF.

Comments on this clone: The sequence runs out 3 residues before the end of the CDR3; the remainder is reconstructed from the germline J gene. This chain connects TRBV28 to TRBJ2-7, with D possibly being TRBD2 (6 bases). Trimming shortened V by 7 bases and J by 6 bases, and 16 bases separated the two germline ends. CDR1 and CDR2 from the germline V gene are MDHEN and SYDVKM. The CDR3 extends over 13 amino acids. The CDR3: CASNTSPLGEQYF. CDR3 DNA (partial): TGTGCCAGCAACACTAGCCCTCTAGGCGAG.

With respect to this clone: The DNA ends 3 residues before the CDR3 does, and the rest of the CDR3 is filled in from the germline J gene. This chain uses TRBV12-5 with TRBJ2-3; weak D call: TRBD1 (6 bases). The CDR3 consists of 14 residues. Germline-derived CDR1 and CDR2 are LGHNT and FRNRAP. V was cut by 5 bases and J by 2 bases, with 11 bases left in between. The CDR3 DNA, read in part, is TGTGCTAGTGGTGCTCCGGGACACACAGATACG. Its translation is CASGAPGHTDT. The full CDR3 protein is CASGAPGHTDTQYF.

The CDR3 region is CASSPGQGVSDTQYF. The CDR3 bases that were read are TGTGCCAGTAGTCCCGGACAGGGGGTCTCAGATACG. This chain connects TRBV19 to TRBJ2-3, with 10 bases that match TRBD1. The read gets to within 3 residues of the CDR3 end, and the germline J gene fills in the rest. The CDR3 is 15 amino acids. Germline assignment: CDR1 LNHDA and CDR2 SQIVND (reference sequence). V lost 5 bases and J lost 4; bases outside the gene matches: 6.